The next 31 T cell receptor beta chains were all read from a single sample in a study of blood T cells in healthy people across ages. The authors ran a second PCR of roughly 6 to 11 cycles using a sample-barcoded 5' primer and a J-beta primer mix. Via MiXCR, TCRdb re-called the 5' RACE reads, giving one row per CDR3 protein. The sample contains about 970,000 distinct CDR3 sequences, roughly 51% of which appear only once. Sequencing used blood. The receptors were gathered from a woman aged 55-70 years in good health.

This clonotype was detected only a few times. The chain combines TRBV13 with TRBJ2-1, with D maybe TRBD1 (6 bases). Trimming took 5 bases from V and 6 from J, leaving 14 bases between them. The CDR3 sequence is 14 residues long. The V gene's germline CDR1 is PRHDT and CDR2 FYEKMQ (reference sequence). CDR3 in amino acids: CASSPPQGSNEQFF. The DNA for the CDR3 is TGTGCCAGCAGCCCCCCACAGGGTTCCAATGAGCAGTTCTTC.

The CDR3 loop is CASSLGLADPRDEQYF. CDR3 DNA sequence: TGCGCCAGCAGCTTGGGGCTAGCGGACCCGCGGGACGAGCAGTACTTC. The rearrangement links TRBV5-1 to TRBJ2-7, with TRBD2 matching over 7 bases. Trimming took 0 bases from V and 5 from J; bases not matched to a gene: 11. In germline, CDR1 is SGHRS, CDR2 YFSETQ. CDR3 length equals 16 residues.

On this clonotype itself: The junction does not match germline at one end; this may be a read error. J is TRBJ1-5 and V is TRBV4-1; D perhaps matches TRBD1 (6 bases). Germline V gives CDR1 MGHRA, CDR2 YSYEKL. CDR3 length: 14 amino acids. For the CDR3, the DNA is TGCGCCGGCAGCCAGGACAGTATAGGTCAGCCCCAGCATTTT. Translating it yields CAGSQDSIGQPQHF.

This clonotype was detected a few times. V gene TRBV29-1 combines with J gene TRBJ2-3, with D hard to call. Germline CDR1 and CDR2: SQVTM and ANQGSEA. V was pared by 6 bases and J by 4 bases, with 14 bases between. This CDR3 comprises 13 residues. Here the CDR3 reads CSVTILGPDTQYF. In DNA form, the CDR3 reads TGCAGCGTAACAATTCTCGGTCCAGATACGCAGTATTTT.

This chain connects TRBV18 to TRBJ2-7, with D perhaps TRBD1 (5 bases). This CDR3 is built from 14 residues. Trimming removed 4 bases at V and 2 bases at J, with 12 bases between. From germline, CDR1 is KGHSH and CDR2 LQKENI. The DNA for the CDR3 is TGTGCCAGCTCACAAGACAGTACTACCTACGAGCAGTACTTC. Its protein is CASSQDSTTYEQYF.

This clonotype occurred once. V is TRBV19 and J is TRBJ2-5; TRBD1 matches 7 bases. Germline CDR1 and CDR2: LNHDA and SQIVND (reference sequence). Germline trimming cut 9 bases from V and 1 base from J; bases unmatched to any gene: 11. The CDR3 runs to 15 residues. CDR3 DNA: TGTGCCAGCCGCTCCGGGACAGAGTTCCAAGAGACCCAGTACTTC. As protein: CASRSGTEFQETQYF.

The chain couples TRBV18 to TRBJ2-3; TRBD2 agrees at 9 bases. V was pared by 4 bases and J by 0 bases, with 5 bases of the junction left unmatched. Per the germline V gene, CDR1 is KGHSH and CDR2 is LQKENI. The CDR3 length is 16 residues. CDR3 sequence reads: CASSRSTSGSTDTQYF. As DNA, the CDR3 is TGTGCCAGCTCACGATCTACTAGCGGGAGCACAGATACGCAGTATTTT.

J is TRBJ2-7 and V is TRBV7-6, with D perhaps being TRBD1 or TRBD2 (8 bases each). The CDR3 has 15 residues. Germline V gives CDR1 SGHVS, CDR2 FNYEAQ. V lost 1 base, J lost 6 bases, and 16 bases lay in between. The CDR3 protein is CASSLVDRAGGEQYF. CDR3 bases: TGTGCCAGCAGCTTAGTGGACAGGGCGGGGGGCGAGCAGTACTTC.

The chain joins TRBV4-2 to TRBJ2-1; TRBD1 might be the D (5 bases). There are 16 residues in the CDR3. V lost 0 bases, J lost 6 bases, and 15 bases lay in between. Germline lookup yields CDR1 LGHNA and CDR2 YNFKEQ. In DNA form, the CDR3 reads TGTGCCAGCAGCCAAGACGGCGGAAACACAGGCAATGAGCAGTTCTTC. It codes for CASSQDGGNTGNEQFF.

This chain connects TRBV12-3 or TRBV12-4 to TRBJ2-6; 7 nucleotides align to TRBD2. Germline trimming cut 3 bases from V and 0 bases from J; bases unmatched to any gene: 5. CDR3 size: 17 residues. As DNA, the CDR3 is TGTGCCAGCAGTTTGACTAGCCCAATCTCTGGGGCCAACGTCCTGACTTTC. Residues: CASSLTSPISGANVLTF.

The V call is TRBV15, the J call TRBJ2-7, with D possibly being TRBD1 (6 bases). The germline V gene has CDR1 LNHNV and CDR2 YYDKDF (reference sequence). The CDR3 has 14 residues. Trimming cost V 3 bases and J 2 bases, with 11 bases left between them. Written as DNA, the CDR3 is TGTGCCACCAGCAGTCCCGGACAGCCCTACGAGCAGTACTTC. The encoded protein is CATSSPGQPYEQYF. Looking up the rest from reference TRBV15 and TRBJ2-7 gives the full variable domain: DAMVIQNPRYQVTQFGKPVTLSCSQTLNHNVMYWYQQKSSQAPKLLFHYYDKDFNNEADTPDNFQSRRPNTSFCFLDIRSPGLGDTAMYLCATSSPGQPYEQYFGPGTRLTVT.

This chain connects TRBV4-3 to TRBJ2-2, with 13 bases fitting TRBD2. This CDR3 has 15 residues. In germline, CDR1 is LGHNA, CDR2 YSLEER. V shed 6 bases and J 5 bases; nucleotides not matched to a gene: 3. CDR3 in amino acids: CASRPGLAGTGELFF. The DNA for the CDR3 is TGCGCCAGCAGACCGGGACTAGCGGGGACCGGGGAGCTGTTTTTT.

This clonotype was observed a handful of times. The V gene is TRBV20-1, the J gene TRBJ2-5; D is unclear. The CDR3 runs 10 residues. The V and J ends lost 2 bases and 5 bases respectively, with 3 bases between them. CDR1 is DFQATT, CDR2 SNEGSKA, per germline (reference sequence). The CDR3 sequence is CSARFETQYF. CDR3 in DNA: TGCAGTGCTAGATTTGAGACCCAGTACTTC.

This chain links TRBV28 with TRBJ1-2; D is unresolved. Germline loops: CDR1 MDHEN, CDR2 SYDVKM. Trimming cost V 3 bases and J 3 bases, with 17 bases left between them. The CDR3 has 16 amino acids. CDR3 coding DNA: TGTGCCAGCAGTTTTTCCCCCTCGACACGGTACTATGGCTACACCTTC. Its protein product is CASSFSPSTRYYGYTF.

There are many counts of this clonotype. The J gene is TRBJ1-5, the V gene TRBV7-9; no clear D. The CDR3 has 14 amino acids. Germline values: CDR1 SEHNR, CDR2 FQNEAQ (reference sequence). V was pared by 1 base and J by 1 base, with 5 bases between. The CDR3 sequence is CASSLGASNQPQHF. CDR3 nucleotide sequence: TGTGCCAGCAGCTTAGGCGCCAGCAATCAGCCCCAGCATTTT.

This chain links TRBV6-2 or TRBV6-3 with TRBJ2-3; D remains unclear. The CDR3 loop spans 14 amino acids. V gave up 6 bases and J gave up 1 base, with 11 bases separating them. CDR1 is MNHEY and CDR2 is SVGEGT in the germline V gene. The CDR3 loop is CASSPSQGTDTQYF. The CDR3 region has the DNA TGTGCCAGCAGCCCCAGCCAGGGCACAGATACGCAGTATTTT.

This chain joins TRBV5-1 and TRBJ1-1; D call uncertain. The CDR3 contains 14 residues. V was shortened by 3 bases and J by 1 base, with 10 bases between the two germline ends. Germline CDR1 reads SGHRS; CDR2 reads YFSETQ. The DNA for the CDR3 is TGCGCCAGCAGCTCGACCTCGACGAACACTGAAGCTTTCTTT. This translates into CASSSTSTNTEAFF.

This clonotype has a single count. The chain couples TRBV30 to TRBJ2-7; TRBD1 agrees at 10 bases. The tail of the sequence fits TRBJ2-5 better, so the J call may be wrong. The length of the CDR3 is 14 residues. Germline V gene sequence: CDR1 GTSNPN, CDR2 SVGIG (reference sequence). The CDR3 bases are TGTGCCTTAGACCAGGGACAGGGGCAAGAGACCCAGTACTTC. It translates to CALDQGQGQETQYF.

The chain uses TRBV4-3 and TRBJ2-7; no clear D. The germline CDR1 and CDR2 sequences are LGHNA and YSLEER. V gave up 2 bases and J gave up 1 base, with 9 bases separating them. The CDR3 is 14 amino acids. CDR3 sequence (DNA): TGCGCCAGCAGCCAATCTCAGGCGTCCTACGAGCAGTACTTC. It translates to CASSQSQASYEQYF.

This clonotype has just a few counts. The rearrangement joins TRBV20-1 to TRBJ2-7; TRBD2 matches 10 bases. The J call may be wrong; the DNA end is better matched by TRBJ2-5. CDR1 and CDR2 (germline): DFQATT, SNEGSKA (reference sequence). The CDR3 runs to 13 residues. The CDR3 DNA reads as TGCAGTGTTCCCCTAGCGGGAGTAAGGACCCAGTACTTC. Amino acids: CSVPLAGVRTQYF.

The V and J genes are TRBV7-2 and TRBJ1-2, with D possibly being TRBD1 (5 bases). The V end was cut by 5 bases, the J end by 8 bases, with 12 bases between. Germline V CDR1 and CDR2: SGHTA, FQGNSA. The CDR3 spans 12 residues. CDR3 nucleotides: TGTGCCAGCAGCCCCCGCAGGGAGGGCTACACCTTC. Encoded protein: CASSPRREGYTF.

This clonotype has at least ten counts. The chain employs TRBV12-3 or TRBV12-4 and TRBJ1-5; no firm D call. CDR3 length: 13 amino acids. The V and J ends lost 4 bases and 4 bases respectively, with 8 bases between them. The CDR3 DNA follows: TGTGCCAGCAGTTCCCAGGCAAATCAGCCCCAGCATTTT. Translating it yields CASSSQANQPQHF.

The chain recombines TRBV7-9 with TRBJ2-6; no definite D call. The CDR3 is 17 amino acids. Looked up from germline, CDR1 is SEHNR and CDR2 is FQNEAQ (reference sequence). V lost 2 bases and J lost 4, with 15 bases in between. This chain's CDR3 is CASSLRSFITGANVLTF. CDR3 in DNA: TGTGCCAGCAGCTTACGGAGCTTTATAACCGGGGCCAACGTCCTGACTTTC.

The chain employs TRBV12-3 or TRBV12-4 and TRBJ2-3, with D unclear. The CDR3 is made up of 13 amino acids. Trimming stripped 2 bases from V and 6 bases from J, with 9 bases between. The CDR3 region is CASSLSWLDTQYF. For the CDR3, the DNA is TGTGCCAGCAGTTTATCTTGGTTGGATACGCAGTATTTT.

This chain uses TRBV6-5 with TRBJ2-7; 15 positions match TRBD2. The end of the DNA is better explained by TRBJ2-5, so the J call may be wrong. Germline CDR1 is MNHEY and CDR2 is SVGAGI. This CDR3 has 20 amino acids. The CDR3 is CASSYGTGLAGGWARETQYF. CDR3 sequence (DNA): TGTGCCAGCAGTTACGGAACCGGACTAGCGGGGGGGTGGGCAAGAGAGACCCAGTACTTC.

The sample holds a few counts of this clonotype. V gene TRBV5-5 combines with J gene TRBJ2-4; 9 bases line up with TRBD2. The DNA end lines up better with TRBJ2-5; the J call may be wrong. From germline, CDR1 is SGHKS and CDR2 YYEKEE (reference sequence). The CDR3 runs 19 residues. CDR3 DNA: TGTGCCAGCAGCTTGGGGGCCGGGACTAGCCTTAGTAAACAAGAGACCCAGTACTTC. Protein: CASSLGAGTSLSKQETQYF.

V usage is TRBV7-2 and J usage is TRBJ2-1; D is unresolved. Germline values: CDR1 SGHTA, CDR2 FQGNSA. Trimming removed 4 bases at V and 3 bases at J, with 16 bases between. This CDR3 has 16 amino acids. The CDR3 region has the DNA TGTGCCAGCAGCTGGGCCACGGCTGCCAACTACAATGAGCAGTTCTTC. Its protein product is CASSWATAANYNEQFF.

This chain links TRBV20-1 with TRBJ1-5; TRBD1 is a possible D gene (5 bases). The germline CDR1 and CDR2 sequences are DFQATT and SNEGSKA (reference sequence). The CDR3 sequence is 17 residues long. Trimming left V 2 bases short and J 4 bases short, with 21 bases between. The CDR3 DNA reads as TGCAGTGCTAGACCACTGAGGAGGGACGGTGTAAATCAGCCCCAGCATTTT. This codes for CSARPLRRDGVNQPQHF.

Notes on this clonotype: An end of the junction does not agree with germline; a read error may underlie this. The chain links TRBV20-1 to TRBJ2-3; possibly TRBD2 for D (6 bases). Germline V gives CDR1 DFQATT, CDR2 SNEGSKA (reference sequence). This CDR3 comprises 12 residues. The CDR3, as DNA: TGCAGTGTACCTAGCGACACAGATACGCGGTATTTT. It specifies CSVPSDTDTRYF.

The chain has TRBV24-1 and TRBJ2-5, with TRBD1 matching 7 bases. Germline V gene lookup returns CDR1 KGHDR and CDR2 SFDVKD. The CDR3 consists of 14 residues. V lost 4 bases, J lost 2 bases, and 3 bases stayed unmatched. CDR3 residues: CATSEPTGQETQYF. The CDR3 nucleotides are TGTGCCACCAGTGAACCGACAGGGCAAGAGACCCAGTACTTC.

This chain uses TRBV4-1 with TRBJ2-1, with D tentatively TRBD2 (5 bases). In germline, CDR1 is MGHRA, CDR2 YSYEKL. This CDR3 has 14 residues. The germline V and J ends were trimmed by 2 bases and 8 bases, with 13 bases remaining between them. CDR3 region: CASSQRGVFDEQFF. The CDR3 DNA reads as TGCGCCAGCAGCCAACGGGGAGTATTTGATGAGCAGTTCTTC.